The source of this T cell receptor beta chain is a study of blood T cell repertoires in COVID-19. This clone is a singleton in its sample. Original analysis: Reference gene primer amplification in the assay estimated nucleated cell counts. Libraries were prepared by immunoSEQ multiplex PCR; TCRdb keeps only in-frame clonotypes and omits some of them. The D gene and trimming were derived from the DNA, and the V and J assignments and clone size from that table. The repertoire holds around 220,000 clones, with about 90% as singletons. V was trimmed by 5 bases and J by 3 bases, leaving 13 bases between them. The CDR3 is 14 residues long. Germline V gene sequence: CDR1 SGDLS, CDR2 YYNGEE.

The specimen sequenced was PBMCs or T cells enriched from blood (not recorded which). The rearrangement uses TRBV9 and TRBJ2-3; a weak D match, TRBD1 (6 bases). This sequence was found in a woman aged 18-35 years who had recovered from COVID-19. CDR3 in amino acids: CASSADRWTDTQYF. The CDR3 DNA reads as TGTGCCAGCAGTGCAGACAGGTGGACAGATACGCAGTATTTT.